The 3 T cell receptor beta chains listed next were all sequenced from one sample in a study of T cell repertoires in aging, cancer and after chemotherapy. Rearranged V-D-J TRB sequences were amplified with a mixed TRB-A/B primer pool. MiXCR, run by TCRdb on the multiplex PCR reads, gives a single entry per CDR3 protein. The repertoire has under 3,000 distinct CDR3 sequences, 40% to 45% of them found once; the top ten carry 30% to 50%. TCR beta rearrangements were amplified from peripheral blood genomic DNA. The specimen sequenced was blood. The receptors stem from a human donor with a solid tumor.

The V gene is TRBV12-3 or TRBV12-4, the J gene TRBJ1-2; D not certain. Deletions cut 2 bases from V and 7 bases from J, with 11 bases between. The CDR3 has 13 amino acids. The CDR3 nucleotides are TGTGCCAGCAGTTTAAGGAGGAATCTTGGCTACACCTTC. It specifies CASSLRRNLGYTF.

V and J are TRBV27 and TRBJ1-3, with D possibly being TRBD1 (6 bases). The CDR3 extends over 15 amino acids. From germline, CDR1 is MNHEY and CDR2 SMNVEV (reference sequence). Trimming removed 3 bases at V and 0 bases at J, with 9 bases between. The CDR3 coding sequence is TGTGCCAGCAGTTTGACGACAGGCTCTGGAAACACCATATATTTT. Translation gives CASSLTTGSGNTIYF.

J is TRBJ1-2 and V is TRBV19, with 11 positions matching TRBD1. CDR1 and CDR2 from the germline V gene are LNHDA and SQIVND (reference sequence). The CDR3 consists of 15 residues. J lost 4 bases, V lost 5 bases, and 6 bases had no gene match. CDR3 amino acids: CASSLTGTGGYGYTF. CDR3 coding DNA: TGTGCCAGTAGTCTAACCGGGACAGGGGGCTATGGCTACACCTTC.